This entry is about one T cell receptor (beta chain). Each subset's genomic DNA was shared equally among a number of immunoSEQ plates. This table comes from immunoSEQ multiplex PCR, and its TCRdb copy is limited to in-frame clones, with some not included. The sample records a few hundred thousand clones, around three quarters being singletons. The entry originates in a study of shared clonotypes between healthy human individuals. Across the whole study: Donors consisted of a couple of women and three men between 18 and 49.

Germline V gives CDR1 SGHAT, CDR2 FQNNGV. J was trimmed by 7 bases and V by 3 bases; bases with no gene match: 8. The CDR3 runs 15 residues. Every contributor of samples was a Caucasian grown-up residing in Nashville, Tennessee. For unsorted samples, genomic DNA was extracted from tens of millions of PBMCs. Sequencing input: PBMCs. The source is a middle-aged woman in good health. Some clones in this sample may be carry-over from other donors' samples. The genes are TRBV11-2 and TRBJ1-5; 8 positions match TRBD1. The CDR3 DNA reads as TGTGCCAGCAGCTTGGGTCAGGGGGCGGGGCAGCCCCAGCATTTT. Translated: CASSLGQGAGQPQHF.